The clone carrying this T cell receptor (beta chain) was seen at least ten times. The target antigen is unknown. The source of the sample is a study of human T cells and chemical hapten exposure. Study summary: Patients additionally received therapeutic doses of diphenylcyclopropenone on the scalp once a week, and this continued throughout the approximately 25-week study.

V lost 0 bases and J 6 bases, leaving 11 bases between the germline ends. CDR1 and CDR2 from the germline V gene are SGHAT and FQNNGV. CDR3 length: 14 residues. Time point meaning: patch test 3, about 24 weeks after DPC sensitization. The treatment is: therapeutic diphenylcyclopropenone sensitization with weekly scalp DPC. The total RNA was obtained from whole blood that was not fractionated. The study, taken as a whole, reports: The study found expanded TCRs formed significantly more large CDR3 similarity clusters than controls. TCRs above 1 in 1000 frequency did not change with DPC sensitization.

From the RACE reads, TCRdb called clonotypes with MiXCR, one entry per CDR3 protein. The sample shows just under 65,000 distinct CDR3 sequences, 11% of them seen only once. The origin of this receptor is a woman aged 25 to 39 with alopecia areata. Some clones in this sample may be carry-over from other donors' samples. V and J are TRBV11-2 and TRBJ1-1, with a weak D call TRBD1 (6 bases). The sequencing here drew on whole blood, taken in connection with sensitization to the hapten diphenylcyclopropenone (DPC). The CDR3 loop reads CASSLERGFAEAFF. The CDR3 DNA reads TGTGCCAGCAGCTTAGAAAGGGGGTTCGCTGAAGCTTTCTTT.